The present T cell receptor beta chain was sequenced within a study of CXCR3-negative and CXCR3-positive naive CD8 T cells. Study-level background: Around 130 million TRB reads were obtained overall (about 1.5 +/- 0.3 million per library). Overall study results and limits: No difference in surface CD5 was seen between naive subsets, and TCR strength was inferred from TRB CDR3 properties. Cryopreserved PBMCs had partly decreased CXCR3 expression; fresh PBMCs were used in most assays.

Those CD8+ T cells considered naive were CD45RO-CCR7+CD27+CD95-. Each TRB cDNA library was prepared by 5' RACE (with UMI labels). With the 5' RACE reads reprocessed, TCRdb shows one record per CDR3 protein and no DNA. This sample lists some 22,000 distinct CDR3 sequences; its ten largest clones have 3.5% to 5%. On this clonotype itself: What it binds is not known.

This receptor was obtained from a human donor in good health. Some clones in this sample may be carry-over from other donors' samples. The sequenced material came from naive CXCR3- CD8+ T cells from blood. Described subset: CD45RO-CCR7+CD27+CD95- naive CD8+ T cells lacking CXCR3 (TNR3-).

CDR3 protein: CSAYLGNTEAFF. The chain has TRBV20-1 and TRBJ1-1. Germline V gene lookup returns CDR1 DFQATT and CDR2 SNEGSKA (reference sequence). This CDR3 is built from 12 residues.